Here is one TCR beta chain with its context. CDR3 length: 17 residues. Germline values: CDR1 SGHTA, CDR2 FQGNSA. Deletions cut 0 bases from V and 12 bases from J, with 24 bases between. This sample was taken from a study of blood T cell repertoires in COVID-19. Per the authors' pipeline: Reference gene primer amplification gave nucleated cell count estimates. Only in-frame clones appear in the TCRdb table, and some are missing; sequencing was by immunoSEQ multiplex PCR. The D gene and trimming were derived from the DNA, and the V and J assignments and clone size from that table. The table shows 99,000 or so clones, with approximately 80% occurring only once.

The source material was peripheral blood. This TCR came from a man aged 60 to 69 with acute or convalescent COVID-19. The rearrangement links TRBV7-2 to TRBJ2-1, with D maybe TRBD2 (8 bases). The chain's CDR3 is CASSLAGTGGGSHGQFF. In DNA form, the CDR3 reads TGTGCCAGCAGCTTAGCGGGGACGGGAGGGGGCTCACACGGGCAGTTCTTC.